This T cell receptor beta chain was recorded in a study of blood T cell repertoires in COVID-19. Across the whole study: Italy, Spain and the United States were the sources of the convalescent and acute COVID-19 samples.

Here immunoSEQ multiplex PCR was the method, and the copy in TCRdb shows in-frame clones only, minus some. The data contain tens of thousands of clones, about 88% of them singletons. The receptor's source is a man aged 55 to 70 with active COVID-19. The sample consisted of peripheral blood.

DNA of the CDR3: TGTGCCAGCTCACCAGGGTCGGGGGGTAGGACTGAAGCTTTCTTT. Its protein is CASSPGSGGRTEAFF. The chain has TRBV18 and TRBJ1-1, with D possibly TRBD1 on 5 matching bases. Trimming took off 2 bases at V and 5 bases at J, with 15 bases between the two ends. CDR3 size: 15 residues. The V gene's germline CDR1 is KGHSH and CDR2 LQKENI.